This is a list of T cell receptor beta chains from one sample in a study of identical twins. TCRdb re-analysed the 5' RACE reads in MiXCR, keeping a single row per CDR3 protein. The data contain approximately 890,000 distinct CDR3 sequences, 9% to 15% of them singletons. This sample was shared with a second study, whose subject was yellow fever vaccine responses in identical twins.

Sequencing input: PBMCs. These receptors all come from a woman aged 18-29 years in good health. CDR3s include the opening cysteine and the closing phenylalanine or tryptophan. Each record gives: J gene, V gene, D gene, CDR3 protein. A D gene is named only where the DNA matches it firmly.

J gene: TRBJ2-3; V gene: TRBV7-8; D gene: .; CDR3 protein: CASSPATLWTGMGTDTQYF
J gene: TRBJ1-2; V gene: TRBV12-3/TRBV12-4; D gene: .; CDR3 protein: CASARDTSYGYTF
J gene: TRBJ2-1; V gene: TRBV12-3/TRBV12-4; D gene: .; CDR3 protein: CASSRYSSDNEQFF
J gene: TRBJ2-2; V gene: TRBV5-1; D gene: .; CDR3 protein: CASSLVGAYAGELFF
J gene: TRBJ2-2; V gene: TRBV5-1; D gene: TRBD1; CDR3 protein: CASSSDRADTGELFF
J gene: TRBJ2-1; V gene: TRBV12-3/TRBV12-4; D gene: .; CDR3 protein: CASSLDGLNNEQFF
J gene: TRBJ2-1; V gene: TRBV14; D gene: TRBD2; CDR3 protein: CASSRPGLAGGRYEQFF
J gene: TRBJ1-1; V gene: TRBV4-1; D gene: .; CDR3 protein: CASSQGTGAQPIKFRDGTEAFF
J gene: TRBJ2-1; V gene: TRBV7-9; D gene: .; CDR3 protein: CASSQLSSPAYNEQFF
J gene: TRBJ1-3; V gene: TRBV6-5; D gene: .; CDR3 protein: CASSYSSPGGNTIYF
J gene: TRBJ1-1; V gene: TRBV14; D gene: .; CDR3 protein: CASSQVMGTEAFF
J gene: TRBJ2-5; V gene: TRBV7-3; D gene: TRBD1; CDR3 protein: CASSPDTGGWETQYF
J gene: TRBJ2-7; V gene: TRBV6-2/TRBV6-3; D gene: .; CDR3 protein: CASSWAVHSYEQYF
J gene: TRBJ2-7; V gene: TRBV20-1; D gene: TRBD2; CDR3 protein: CSARGEGSYEQYF
J gene: TRBJ1-1; V gene: TRBV20-1; D gene: .; CDR3 protein: CSATRASMNTEAFF
J gene: TRBJ1-5; V gene: TRBV6-4; D gene: TRBD1; CDR3 protein: CASSDGPGQGAYQPQHF
J gene: TRBJ1-6; V gene: TRBV6-1; D gene: .; CDR3 protein: CASSEFGTNSPLHF
J gene: TRBJ2-3; V gene: TRBV7-8; D gene: .; CDR3 protein: CASSYRLGSTDTQYF
J gene: TRBJ2-3; V gene: TRBV10-3; D gene: TRBD2; CDR3 protein: CAISEGPGGASFTSGGTDTQYF
J gene: TRBJ2-6; V gene: TRBV7-8; D gene: .; CDR3 protein: CASSLVLAVNSGANVLTF
J gene: TRBJ2-5; V gene: TRBV28; D gene: TRBD1; CDR3 protein: CASSLDRGGGETQYF
J gene: TRBJ2-3; V gene: TRBV11-2; D gene: .; CDR3 protein: CASSPLSGDTQYF
J gene: TRBJ2-1; V gene: TRBV24-1; D gene: TRBD2; CDR3 protein: CASSRTSDYNEQFF
J gene: TRBJ1-2; V gene: TRBV5-1; D gene: .; CDR3 protein: CASSLEFGDGYTF
J gene: TRBJ1-1; V gene: TRBV10-3; D gene: TRBD1; CDR3 protein: CAIRERQGDNTEAFF
J gene: TRBJ2-6; V gene: TRBV27; D gene: .; CDR3 protein: CASSSEGSGANVLTF
J gene: TRBJ2-4; V gene: TRBV10-2; D gene: TRBD2; CDR3 protein: CASGQSGTKNIQYF
J gene: TRBJ2-1; V gene: TRBV2; D gene: TRBD2; CDR3 protein: CTSSLGDYWRGGPYNEQFF
J gene: TRBJ1-4; V gene: TRBV3-1; D gene: TRBD1; CDR3 protein: CASSRTGVDEKLFF
J gene: TRBJ1-6; V gene: TRBV7-9; D gene: .; CDR3 protein: CASSLAWVGGNSPLHF
J gene: TRBJ1-6; V gene: TRBV15; D gene: .; CDR3 protein: CATSSWNSPLHF
J gene: TRBJ1-5; V gene: TRBV15; D gene: TRBD1; CDR3 protein: CATSGDRNSNQPQHF
J gene: TRBJ2-5; V gene: TRBV3-1; D gene: .; CDR3 protein: CASSQDSETLYF
J gene: TRBJ2-3; V gene: TRBV2; D gene: .; CDR3 protein: CASSSDSASTDTQYF
J gene: TRBJ2-1; V gene: TRBV6-1; D gene: .; CDR3 protein: CASSARQWAGPKSSNNEQFF
J gene: TRBJ2-3; V gene: TRBV5-1; D gene: TRBD2; CDR3 protein: CASSLLLAGGLTDTQYF
J gene: TRBJ2-7; V gene: TRBV6-5; D gene: TRBD1; CDR3 protein: CASSYSDRDYEQYF
J gene: TRBJ2-4; V gene: TRBV2; D gene: .; CDR3 protein: CASALEAKNIQYF
J gene: TRBJ2-2; V gene: TRBV5-1; D gene: .; CDR3 protein: CASSLGVSDTGELFF
J gene: TRBJ2-5; V gene: TRBV24-1; D gene: TRBD2; CDR3 protein: CATSGSSGSQETQYF
J gene: TRBJ2-1; V gene: TRBV20-1; D gene: TRBD2; CDR3 protein: CSARMKAGAMNEQFF
J gene: TRBJ2-1; V gene: TRBV7-9; D gene: TRBD2; CDR3 protein: CASSLGPGTTFDEQFF
J gene: TRBJ2-1; V gene: TRBV15; D gene: TRBD1; CDR3 protein: CATSREGTGAHEQFF
J gene: TRBJ1-1; V gene: TRBV11-2; D gene: .; CDR3 protein: CASSSPKGNTEAFF
J gene: TRBJ1-2; V gene: TRBV12-3/TRBV12-4; D gene: TRBD1; CDR3 protein: CASSRDRGTNYGYTF
J gene: TRBJ2-3; V gene: TRBV7-9; D gene: TRBD2; CDR3 protein: CASSTSGGDTQYF
J gene: TRBJ2-3; V gene: TRBV11-2; D gene: .; CDR3 protein: CASSPWDGLTDTQYF
J gene: TRBJ2-5; V gene: TRBV7-8; D gene: .; CDR3 protein: CASSSGGGGPQETQYF
J gene: TRBJ1-2; V gene: TRBV6-5; D gene: TRBD1; CDR3 protein: CASSYGTAVSLYGYTF
J gene: TRBJ1-2; V gene: TRBV12-3/TRBV12-4; D gene: .; CDR3 protein: CASSPSEPNYGYTF
J gene: TRBJ2-4; V gene: TRBV24-1; D gene: TRBD1; CDR3 protein: CATSDRTTGGNIQYF
J gene: TRBJ2-1; V gene: TRBV5-1; D gene: .; CDR3 protein: CASSLASVHGSYNEQFF